Listed below are T cell receptor beta chains from one sample, sequenced in a study of monozygotic twins with inflammatory bowel disease. Reanalyzing the 5' RACE reads, TCRdb keeps one entry per CDR3 protein, without DNA. Recorded here are about 210,000 distinct CDR3 sequences; the top ten clones represent less than 2%. Sequences were obtained from blood. The receptor source for this set is a human donor with ulcerative colitis or Crohn's disease, or a healthy co-twin of an affected twin (not recorded which). Each CDR3 is given with its conserved first and last residue.

J,length,V,CDR3
TRBJ2-7,12,TRBV5-1,CASSFLSGEQYF
TRBJ2-1,12,TRBV18,CASSPEYNEQFF
TRBJ2-7,14,TRBV5-1,CASSTDRDWYEQYF
TRBJ1-1,14,TRBV5-4,CASSFIWKSGEAFF
TRBJ1-5,15,TRBV7-2,CASSLGQGHNQPQHF
TRBJ1-4,16,TRBV5-1,CASSPGPTGVNEKLFF
TRBJ1-1,16,TRBV4-1,CASSQASIGLNTEAFF
TRBJ1-2,14,TRBV5-1,CASSLGGSYYGYTF
TRBJ2-3,16,TRBV5-1,CASSLAGGQFADTQYF
TRBJ2-5,13,TRBV15,CATSRDRQETQYF
TRBJ2-5,14,TRBV6-1,CASMRPKYEETQYF
TRBJ2-5,14,TRBV29-1,CSVEMRQGQETQYF
TRBJ2-7,16,TRBV5-1,CASSLDSGDSAYEQYF
TRBJ1-2,16,TRBV7-9,CASSLPLVGASFGYTF
TRBJ2-3,16,TRBV5-1,CASSLGRTWRSDTQYF
TRBJ1-3,14,TRBV5-1,CASSLDGARNTIYF
TRBJ1-1,14,TRBV12-3/TRBV12-4,CASSLTGESTEAFF
TRBJ1-4,11,TRBV29-1,CSVQTNEKLFF
TRBJ2-2,14,TRBV20-1,CSASGTSDTGELFF
TRBJ2-1,15,TRBV5-1,CASSSQLGGAQGQFF
TRBJ2-7,16,TRBV7-2,CASSLYHFQGDYEQYF
TRBJ1-3,16,TRBV5-4,CASSPGGRGAGNTIYF
TRBJ2-4,15,TRBV7-2,CASSLFGEAGNIQYF
TRBJ2-1,13,TRBV11-2,CASSFKGGREQFF
TRBJ1-1,13,TRBV6-6,CASMGFMNTEAFF
TRBJ1-4,14,TRBV5-4,CASSLGGGRKKLFF
TRBJ2-1,15,TRBV7-2,CASSRGLAAYNEQFF
TRBJ2-4,14,TRBV20-1,CSATLGTAKNIQYF
TRBJ2-7,13,TRBV5-1,CASSLWATYEQYF
TRBJ2-1,15,TRBV15,CATSRGVSSYNEQFF
TRBJ1-2,16,TRBV4-1,CASSQGDRGLEDGYTF
TRBJ1-3,15,TRBV11-2,CASSLDSNGANTIYF
TRBJ2-2,15,TRBV19,CASNSGAANTGELFF
TRBJ1-5,13,TRBV25-1,CASSRPGDQPQHF
TRBJ2-1,18,TRBV20-1,CSASPSGGPEVRSDEQFF
TRBJ2-5,14,TRBV5-1,CASSLATGQETQYF
TRBJ1-6,19,TRBV12-5,CASGSYGTGNSSYNSPLHF
TRBJ2-2,14,TRBV24-1,CATSDLGVPGELFF
TRBJ2-3,12,TRBV19,CVGGNFADTQYF
TRBJ2-4,19,TRBV11-2,CASSLEVRVTPLAKNIQYF
TRBJ1-5,13,TRBV3-1,CASGGGGNQPQHF
TRBJ1-5,14,TRBV7-2,CASSLGVSNQPQHF
TRBJ2-1,14,TRBV7-8,CASSLVTSGNEQFF
TRBJ1-5,19,TRBV20-1,CSARPLISWGSSFDQPQHF
TRBJ1-6,15,TRBV6-1,CASSDRGGDNSPLHF